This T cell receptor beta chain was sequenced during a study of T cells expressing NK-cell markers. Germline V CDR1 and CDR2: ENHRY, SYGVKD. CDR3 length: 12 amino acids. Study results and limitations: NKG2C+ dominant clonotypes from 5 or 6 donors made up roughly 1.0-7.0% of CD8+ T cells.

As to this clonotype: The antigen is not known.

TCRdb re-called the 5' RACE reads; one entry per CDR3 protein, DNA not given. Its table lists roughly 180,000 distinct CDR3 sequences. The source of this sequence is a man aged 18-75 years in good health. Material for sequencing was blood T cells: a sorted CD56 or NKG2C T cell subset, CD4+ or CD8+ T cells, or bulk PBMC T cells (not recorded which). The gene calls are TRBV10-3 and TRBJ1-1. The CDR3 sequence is CAISEKVQAAFF.